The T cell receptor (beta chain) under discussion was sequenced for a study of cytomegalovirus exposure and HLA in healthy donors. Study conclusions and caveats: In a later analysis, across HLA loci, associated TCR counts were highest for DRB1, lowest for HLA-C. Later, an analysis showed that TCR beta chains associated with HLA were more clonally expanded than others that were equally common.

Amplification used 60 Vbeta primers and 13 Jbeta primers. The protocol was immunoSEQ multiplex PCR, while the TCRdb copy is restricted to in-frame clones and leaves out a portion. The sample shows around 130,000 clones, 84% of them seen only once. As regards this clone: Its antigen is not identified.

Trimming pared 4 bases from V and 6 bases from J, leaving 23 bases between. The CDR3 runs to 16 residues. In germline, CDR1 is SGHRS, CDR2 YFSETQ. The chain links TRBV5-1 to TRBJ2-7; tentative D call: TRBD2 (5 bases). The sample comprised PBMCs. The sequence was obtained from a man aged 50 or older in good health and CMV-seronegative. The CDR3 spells CASSREPGWLSGEQYF. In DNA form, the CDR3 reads TGCGCCAGCAGCCGAGAACCGGGGTGGCTGTCGGGCGAGCAGTACTTC.